The clone carrying this TCR beta chain was seen only a few times. Its antigen is unknown. The entry originates in a study of T cell repertoires in cytomegalovirus infection. Study-level background: From public TCR beta signatures came an indication of both CMV infection and matching HLA type.

V shed 5 bases and J shed 6 bases, with 15 bases lying between them. This CDR3 has 15 residues. Germline V lookup: CDR1 SGDLS, CDR2 YYNGEE. In TCRdb, the reads were re-called with MiXCR into one record per CDR3 protein. The data show some 120,000 distinct CDR3 sequences, about 32% seen once. The chain employs TRBV9 and TRBJ1-6; no clear D. The material sequenced was CD8+ T cells from cultured PBMCs, taken from culture after CMV antigen stimulation. The TCR was taken from a human donor in good health (CMV status not recorded). Some clones in this sample may be carry-over from other donors' samples. The CDR3 DNA is TGTGCCAGCAGTAGACGGGGTGACCCTAATTCACCCCTCCACTTT. Amino acids: CASSRRGDPNSPLHF.